This T cell receptor beta chain derives from a study of cytomegalovirus exposure and HLA in healthy donors. As concerns this clone: As yet, its antigen is unknown.

Regarding the study as a whole: Under in vitro conditions, three CMV-associated chains were confirmed as specific for CMV antigens. The authors later linked a missense DCLRE1C variant to TCR beta V- and J-gene trimming.

Trimming cost V 7 bases and J 4 bases, with 27 bases left between them. CDR3 length equals 17 residues. Germline V gives CDR1 SQVTM, CDR2 ANQGSEA. Primers: 60 Vbeta forward and 13 Jbeta reverse. Data came from immunoSEQ multiplex PCR; TCRdb stores just in-frame clones and leaves some out. The profile shows roughly 170,000 clones, about three quarters of them singletons. The rearrangement uses TRBV29-1 and TRBJ2-3, with a possible D match to TRBD1 (6 bases). The source material was PBMCs. This receptor was taken from a female donor in good health and CMV-seronegative. This CDR3 reads CSARTADQRLWSDTQYF. CDR3 bases: TGCAGCGCGAGGACAGCAGACCAAAGGTTGTGGTCAGATACGCAGTATTTT.